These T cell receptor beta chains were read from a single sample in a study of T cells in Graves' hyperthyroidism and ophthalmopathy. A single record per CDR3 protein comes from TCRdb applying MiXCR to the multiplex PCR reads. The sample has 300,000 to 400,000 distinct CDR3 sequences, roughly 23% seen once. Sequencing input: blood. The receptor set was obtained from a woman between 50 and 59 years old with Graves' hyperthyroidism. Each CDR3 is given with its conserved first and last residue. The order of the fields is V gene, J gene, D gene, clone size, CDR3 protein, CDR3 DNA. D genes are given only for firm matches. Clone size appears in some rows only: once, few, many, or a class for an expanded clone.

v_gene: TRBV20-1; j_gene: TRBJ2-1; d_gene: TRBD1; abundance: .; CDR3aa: CSARVRTGGKINEQFF; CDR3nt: TGCAGTGCTAGAGTCCGGACAGGGGGTAAAATTAATGAGCAGTTCTTC
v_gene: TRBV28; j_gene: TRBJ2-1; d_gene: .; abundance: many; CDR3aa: CASSLKLIVRDEQFF; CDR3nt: TGTGCCAGCAGTCTAAAACTAATAGTGCGCGATGAGCAGTTCTTC
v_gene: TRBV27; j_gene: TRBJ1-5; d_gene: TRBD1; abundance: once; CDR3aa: CASSSSGTGVRQPQHF; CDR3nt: TGTGCCAGCAGTTCTTCCGGGACAGGGGTTAGGCAGCCCCAGCATTTT
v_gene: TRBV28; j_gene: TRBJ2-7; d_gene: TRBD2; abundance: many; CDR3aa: CASRTSGRGYEQYF; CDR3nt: TGTGCCAGCAGGACTAGCGGGAGGGGATACGAGCAGTACTTC
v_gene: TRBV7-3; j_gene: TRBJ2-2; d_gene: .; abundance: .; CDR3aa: CASSPPAQQPGEPFF; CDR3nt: TGTGCCAGCAGCCCCCCAGCCCAGCAGCCCGGGGAGCCGTTTTTT
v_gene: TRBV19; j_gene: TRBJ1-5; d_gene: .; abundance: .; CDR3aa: CASQLAGAPNQPQHF; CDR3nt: TGTGCCAGTCAACTCGCAGGGGCCCCAAATCAGCCCCAGCATTTT
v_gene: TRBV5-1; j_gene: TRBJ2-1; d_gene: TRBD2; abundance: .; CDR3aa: CASSPRGTSGRSEQFF; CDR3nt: TGCGCCAGCAGCCCAAGGGGGACTAGCGGGCGTAGTGAGCAGTTCTTC
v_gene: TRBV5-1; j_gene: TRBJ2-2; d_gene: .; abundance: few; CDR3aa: CASRPSSNTGELFF; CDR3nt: TGCGCCAGCAGACCGTCTTCTAACACCGGGGAGCTGTTTTTT
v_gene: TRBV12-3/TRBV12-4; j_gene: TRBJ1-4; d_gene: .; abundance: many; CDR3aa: CASSLFGEKLFF; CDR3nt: TGTGCCAGCAGTTTATTCGGAGAAAAACTGTTTTTT
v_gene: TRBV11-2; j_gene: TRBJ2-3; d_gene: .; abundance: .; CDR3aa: CASSLECGEADTQYF; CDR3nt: TGTGCCAGCAGCTTAGAGTGCGGGGAGGCAGATACGCAGTATTTT
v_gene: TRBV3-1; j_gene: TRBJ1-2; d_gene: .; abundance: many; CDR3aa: CASSPRRSTNGYTF; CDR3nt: TGTGCCAGCAGCCCCCGTAGGTCAACGAATGGCTACACCTTC
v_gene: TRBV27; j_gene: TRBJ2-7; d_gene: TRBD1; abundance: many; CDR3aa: CASKIQRDRVHEQYF; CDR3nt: TGTGCCAGCAAAATCCAGAGGGACAGGGTGCACGAGCAGTACTTC
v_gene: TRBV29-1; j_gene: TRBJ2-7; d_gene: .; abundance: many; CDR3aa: CSVEDGKSSYEQYF; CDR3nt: TGCAGCGTTGAGGACGGAAAGAGCTCCTACGAGCAGTACTTC
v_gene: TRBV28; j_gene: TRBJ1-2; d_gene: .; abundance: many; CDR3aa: CASSLLDSYGYTF; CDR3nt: TGTGCCAGCAGTTTATTGGACAGCTATGGCTACACCTTC
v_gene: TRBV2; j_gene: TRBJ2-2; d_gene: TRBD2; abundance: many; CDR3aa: CASRGLAGAGELFF; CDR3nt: TGTGCCAGCAGGGGACTAGCGGGAGCCGGGGAGCTGTTTTTT
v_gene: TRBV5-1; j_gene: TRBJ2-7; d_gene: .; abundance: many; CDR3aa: CASSLLALRLMDEQYF; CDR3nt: TGCGCCAGCAGCTTGTTGGCGCTCCGCTTAATGGACGAGCAGTACTTC
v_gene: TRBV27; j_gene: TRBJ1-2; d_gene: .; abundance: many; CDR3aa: CASSRDGNYGYTF; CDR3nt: TGTGCCAGCAGTCGAGACGGTAACTATGGCTACACCTTC
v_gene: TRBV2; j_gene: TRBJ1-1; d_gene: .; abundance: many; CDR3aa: CASSEEKNTEAFF; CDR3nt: TGTGCCAGCAGTGAAGAGAAGAACACTGAAGCTTTCTTT
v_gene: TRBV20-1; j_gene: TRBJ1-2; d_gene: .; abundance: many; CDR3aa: CSARVGRYTF; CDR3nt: TGCAGTGCTAGAGTGGGTCGCTACACCTTC
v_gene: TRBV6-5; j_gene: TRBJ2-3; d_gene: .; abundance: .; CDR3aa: CASSYLDTQYF; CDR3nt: TGTGCCAGCAGTTACTTGGATACGCAGTATTTT
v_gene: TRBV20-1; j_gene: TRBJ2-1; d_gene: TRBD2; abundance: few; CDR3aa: CSASSGRAYNEQFF; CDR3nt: TGCAGTGCTAGTAGCGGGAGGGCCTACAATGAGCAGTTCTTC
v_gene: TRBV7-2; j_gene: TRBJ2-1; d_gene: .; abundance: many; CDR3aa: CASRSGYGSYNEQFF; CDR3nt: TGTGCCAGCAGGTCCGGCTACGGTTCCTACAATGAGCAGTTCTTC
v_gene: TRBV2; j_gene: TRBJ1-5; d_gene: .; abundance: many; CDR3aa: CASRPAMGNQPQHF; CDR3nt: TGTGCCAGCAGACCCGCAATGGGCAATCAGCCCCAGCATTTT
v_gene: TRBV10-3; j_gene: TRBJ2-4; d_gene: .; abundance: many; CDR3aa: CAISESKGSDIQYF; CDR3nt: TGTGCCATCAGTGAGTCGAAGGGCTCGGACATTCAGTACTTC
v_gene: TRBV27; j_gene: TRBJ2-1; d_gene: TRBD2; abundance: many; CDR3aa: CASSLWVPTSGRVDEQFF; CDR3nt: TGTGCCAGCAGTTTATGGGTCCCGACTAGCGGGAGGGTAGATGAGCAGTTCTTC
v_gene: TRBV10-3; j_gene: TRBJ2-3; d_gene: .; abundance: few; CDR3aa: CAISEGGTQYF; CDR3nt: TGTGCCATCAGTGAGGGCGGGACGCAGTATTTT
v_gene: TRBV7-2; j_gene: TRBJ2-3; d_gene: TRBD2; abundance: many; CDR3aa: CASSSWTSGDTDTQYF; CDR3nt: TGTGCCAGCAGCTCGTGGACTAGCGGGGACACAGATACGCAGTATTTT
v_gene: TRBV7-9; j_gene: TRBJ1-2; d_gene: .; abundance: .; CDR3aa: CASSSLGGTYGYTF; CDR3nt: TGTGCCAGCAGCTCACTTGGGGGAACCTATGGCTACACCTTC
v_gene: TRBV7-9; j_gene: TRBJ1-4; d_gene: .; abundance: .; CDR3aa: CASSYDKGATNEKLFF; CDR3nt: TGTGCCAGCAGCTACGACAAGGGGGCAACTAATGAAAAACTGTTTTTT
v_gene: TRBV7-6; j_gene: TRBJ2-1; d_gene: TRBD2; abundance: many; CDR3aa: CASSLAGGGVYNEQFF; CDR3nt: TGTGCCAGCAGCTTAGCGGGCGGGGGAGTCTACAATGAGCAGTTCTTC
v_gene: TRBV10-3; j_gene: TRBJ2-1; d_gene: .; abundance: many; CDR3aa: CAISEFADEQFF; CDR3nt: TGTGCCATCAGTGAGTTTGCGGATGAGCAGTTCTTC
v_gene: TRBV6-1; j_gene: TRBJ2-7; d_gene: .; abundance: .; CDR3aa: CASPGRFYEQCF; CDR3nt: TGTGCCAGCCCCGGCAGATTCTACGAGCAGTGCTTC
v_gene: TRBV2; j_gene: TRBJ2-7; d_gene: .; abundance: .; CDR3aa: CASSPLARLEGGRKHEQYF; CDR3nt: TGTGCCAGCAGTCCTCTTGCCCGCCTCGAAGGAGGGCGTAAGCACGAGCAGTACTTC
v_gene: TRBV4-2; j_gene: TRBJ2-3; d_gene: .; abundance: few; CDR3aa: CASRLQAGPSWSDTQYF; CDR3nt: TGTGCCAGCAGACTTCAGGCCGGACCATCATGGTCAGATACGCAGTATTTT
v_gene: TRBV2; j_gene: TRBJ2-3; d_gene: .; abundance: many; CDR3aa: CASSDDDWDTQYF; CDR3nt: TGTGCCAGCAGCGACGACGACTGGGATACGCAGTATTTT
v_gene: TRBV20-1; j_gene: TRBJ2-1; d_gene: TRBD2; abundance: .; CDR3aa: CSVGGAYNEQFF; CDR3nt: TGCAGTGTCGGGGGGGCTTACAATGAGCAGTTCTTC
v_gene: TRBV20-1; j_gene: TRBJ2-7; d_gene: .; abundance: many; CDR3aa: CSARGLLNVGEQYF; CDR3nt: TGCAGTGCTAGAGGCCTCCTTAACGTAGGCGAGCAGTACTTC